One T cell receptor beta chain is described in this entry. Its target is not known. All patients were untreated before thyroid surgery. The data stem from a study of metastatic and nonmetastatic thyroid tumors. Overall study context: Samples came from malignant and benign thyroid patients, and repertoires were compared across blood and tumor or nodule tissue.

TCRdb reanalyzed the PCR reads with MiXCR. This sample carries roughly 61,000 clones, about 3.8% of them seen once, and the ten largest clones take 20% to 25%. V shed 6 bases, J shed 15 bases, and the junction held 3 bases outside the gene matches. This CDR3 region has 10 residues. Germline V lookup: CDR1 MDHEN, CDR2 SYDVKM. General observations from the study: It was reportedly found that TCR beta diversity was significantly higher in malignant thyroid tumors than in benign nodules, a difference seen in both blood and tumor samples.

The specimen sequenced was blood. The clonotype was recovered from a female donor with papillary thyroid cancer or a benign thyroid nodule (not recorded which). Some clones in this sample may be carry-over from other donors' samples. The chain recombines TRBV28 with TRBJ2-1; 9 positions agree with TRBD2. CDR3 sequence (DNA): TGTGCCAGCAGCGGGACTAGCCCGTTCTTC. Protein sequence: CASSGTSPFF.